This passage covers 15 T cell receptor beta chains from one sample sequenced in a study of OX40 agonist ivuxolimab in advanced cancers. The protocol was immunoSEQ multiplex PCR, while the TCRdb copy is restricted to in-frame clones and leaves out a portion. Of about 83,000 clones listed, 70% to 85% are singletons. The sequenced sample was CD4+ or CD8+ T cells sorted from blood, obtained in a trial of the OX40 agonist ivuxolimab. These receptors were taken from an adult with an advanced solid tumor such as melanoma, head and neck, liver or kidney cancer.

The rearrangement uses TRBV7-9 and TRBJ1-1, with D perhaps matching TRBD1 (5 bases). The CDR3 contains 12 residues. V gave up 4 bases and J gave up 7 bases, with 10 bases separating them. Germline CDR1 is SEHNR and CDR2 is FQNEAQ (reference sequence). In DNA, the CDR3 is TGTGCCAGCAGCTCGACAGACATTGAAGCTTTCTTT. It specifies CASSSTDIEAFF.

The chain couples TRBV16 to TRBJ1-2; 7 bases fit TRBD1. The CDR3 length is 13 residues. V gave up 3 bases and J gave up 4 bases; unmatched junction bases: 2. Looked up from germline, CDR1 is KGHSY and CDR2 is FQNENV. The CDR3 loop is CASSQGQFYGYTF. CDR3 nucleotides: TGTGCCAGCAGCCAGGGACAGTTCTATGGCTACACCTTC. The entire variable domain, with the rest obtained from reference TRBV16 and TRBJ1-2, is as follows: GEEVAQTPKHLVRGEGQKAKLYCAPIKGHSYVFWYQQVLKNEFKFLISFQNENVFDETGMPKERFSAKCLPNSPCSLEIQATKLEDSAVYFCASSQGQFYGYTFGSGTRLTVV.

The chain is built from TRBV15 and TRBJ2-3; D tentatively fits TRBD1 or TRBD2 (6 bases each). The CDR3 spans 17 residues. V was clipped by 1 base and J by 6 bases, with 20 bases between them. The V gene's germline CDR1 is LNHNV and CDR2 YYDKDF (reference sequence). This CDR3 reads CATSRVGAGLRRDTQYF. The CDR3 DNA sequence: TGTGCCACCAGCAGAGTGGGGGCGGGATTACGACGGGATACGCAGTATTTT.

This sequence joins TRBV9 and TRBJ2-7; D call uncertain. Trimming shortened V by 4 bases and J by 4 bases, and 6 bases separated the two germline ends. Germline V lookup: CDR1 SGDLS, CDR2 YYNGEE. CDR3 length equals 11 residues. The CDR3 region is CASSPGYEQYF. CDR3 nucleotides: TGTGCCAGCAGCCCTGGGTACGAGCAGTACTTC.

The chain uses TRBV7-9 and TRBJ2-1; 8 bases fit TRBD2. This CDR3 has 14 amino acids. With V trimmed by 7 bases and J by 9 bases, 11 bases remained unmatched. Per germline, CDR1 SEHNR and CDR2 FQNEAQ (reference sequence). The CDR3 nucleotides are TGTGCCAGCACCCCGGGACTAGTGAGCGGTGAGCAGTTCTTC. Translation gives CASTPGLVSGEQFF.

The chain couples TRBV5-6 to TRBJ2-5, with 8 bases that match TRBD1. V trimming: 4 bases; J trimming: 5 bases; junction bases outside the gene matches: 7. The CDR3 length is 14 residues. The germline CDR1 and CDR2 sequences are SGHDT and YYEEEE. The CDR3 coding sequence is TGTGCCAGCAGCCTGGGGACAGGTTTGGAGACCCAGTACTTC. Translating gives CASSLGTGLETQYF.

The chain links TRBV19 to TRBJ1-5, with D perhaps matching TRBD1 (5 bases). V was shortened by 5 bases and J by 6 bases, with 14 bases between the two germline ends. CDR3 length equals 14 residues. Per germline, CDR1 LNHDA and CDR2 SQIVND (reference sequence). The CDR3 sequence is CASSLGGEGQPQHF. CDR3 nucleotide sequence: TGTGCCAGTAGTCTTGGGGGAGAGGGTCAGCCCCAGCATTTT.

CDR3 nucleotides: TGCGCCAGCAGTCCCGGGACAACGAACACTGAAGCTTTCTTT. Protein product: CASSPGTTNTEAFF. The chain joins TRBV10-1 to TRBJ1-1; tentatively, D is TRBD1 (6 bases). The ends were cut back, 5 bases at V and 1 base at J, with 11 bases in the middle. Looked up from germline, CDR1 is WNHNN and CDR2 is SYGVQD (reference sequence). The CDR3 totals 14 residues.

This clone was observed once. The J gene is TRBJ1-1, the V gene TRBV11-2; no firm D call. Germline assignment: CDR1 SGHAT and CDR2 FQNNGV. The germline V and J ends were trimmed by 5 bases and 4 bases, with 14 bases remaining between them. This CDR3 spans 14 amino acids. For the CDR3, the DNA is TGTGCCAGCAGCCCCATCGGGGTTAGCACTGAAGCTTTCTTT. Protein: CASSPIGVSTEAFF.

The chain uses TRBV11-3 and TRBJ2-5, with D tentatively TRBD1 or TRBD2 (5 bases each). CDR1 is SGHNT and CDR2 is YENEEA in the germline V gene. The CDR3 contains 15 residues. Trimming pared 5 bases from V and 6 bases from J, leaving 19 bases between. The CDR3 protein is CASSLEAGTYKTQYF. DNA of the CDR3: TGTGCCAGCAGCCTGGAGGCCGGGACCTACAAGACCCAGTACTTC.

This rearrangement joins TRBV5-5 to TRBJ2-3; D not certain. The CDR3 runs to 14 residues. The germline CDR1 and CDR2 sequences are SGHKS and YYEKEE (reference sequence). Trimming removed 5 bases from V and 0 bases from J, with 10 bases in between. The CDR3 nucleotides are TGTGCCAGCAGTCCAGACGAGAGCACAGATACGCAGTATTTT. Its protein is CASSPDESTDTQYF.

CDR3: CASSQVVQGLYGYTF. The CDR3 coding sequence is TGCGCCAGCAGCCAAGTCGTACAGGGTTTATATGGCTACACCTTC. V gene TRBV4-1 combines with J gene TRBJ1-2, with D possibly being TRBD1 (6 bases). This CDR3 has 15 amino acids. Trimming pared 1 base from V and 5 bases from J, leaving 14 bases between. Germline V gene sequence: CDR1 MGHRA, CDR2 YSYEKL.

In DNA form, the CDR3 reads TGCGCCAGCAGCTTGGTACCCGGGGAGCTGTTTTTT. Protein product: CASSLVPGELFF. V gene TRBV5-1 combines with J gene TRBJ2-2; no definite D call. This CDR3 has 12 residues. Germline assignment: CDR1 SGHRS and CDR2 YFSETQ. The V gene lost 0 bases and the J gene lost 6 bases, with 3 bases spanning the gap.

CDR3 region: CASSRDRRGFF. CDR3 nucleotides: TGTGCCAGCAGCAGGGACAGGAGGGGTTTCTTC. The rearrangement joins TRBV7-9 to TRBJ2-1; 8 nucleotides match TRBD1. V lost 5 bases and J lost 16; bases outside the gene matches: 7. Germline assignment: CDR1 SEHNR and CDR2 FQNEAQ (reference sequence). This CDR3 comprises 11 residues.

The V gene is TRBV4-2, the J gene TRBJ1-5; D uncertain. CDR1 and CDR2 (germline): LGHNA, YNFKEQ. CDR3 length: 17 residues. Trimming pared 0 bases from V and 4 bases from J, leaving 16 bases between. The DNA for the CDR3 is TGTGCCAGCAGCCAAGATTGGCCAGGCCAACCTAATCAGCCCCAGCATTTT. This encodes CASSQDWPGQPNQPQHF.